This T cell receptor (beta chain) is drawn from a study of blood T cells in healthy people across ages. Sample-barcoded 5' priming and a J-beta primer mix drove a second PCR of about 6 to 12 cycles. TCRdb independently ran MiXCR on the 5' RACE reads; one entry per CDR3 protein. The sample lists some 900,000 distinct CDR3 sequences, about 48% occurring once. The TCR sequence derives from a man aged 25-45 years in good health. The sample comprised blood.

CDR3 DNA: TGTGCCATCAGGGACGCGGACAATGAGCAGTTCTTC. This encodes CAIRDADNEQFF. The chain recombines TRBV10-3 with TRBJ2-1; no definite D call. This CDR3 comprises 12 residues. V was clipped by 6 bases and J by 5 bases, with 8 bases between them. Germline CDR1 reads ENHRY; CDR2 reads SYGVKD.